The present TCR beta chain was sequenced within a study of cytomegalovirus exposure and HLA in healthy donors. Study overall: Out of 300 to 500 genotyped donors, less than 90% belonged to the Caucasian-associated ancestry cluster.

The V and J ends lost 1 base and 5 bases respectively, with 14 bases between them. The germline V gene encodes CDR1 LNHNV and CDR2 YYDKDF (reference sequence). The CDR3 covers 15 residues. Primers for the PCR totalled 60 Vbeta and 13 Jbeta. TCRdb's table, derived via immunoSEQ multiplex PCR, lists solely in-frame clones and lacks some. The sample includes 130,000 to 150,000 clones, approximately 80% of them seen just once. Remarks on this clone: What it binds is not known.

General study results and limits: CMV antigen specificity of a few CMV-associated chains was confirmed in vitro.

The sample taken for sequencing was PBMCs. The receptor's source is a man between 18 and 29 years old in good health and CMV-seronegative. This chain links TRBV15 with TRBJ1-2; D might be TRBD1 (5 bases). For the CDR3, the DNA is TGTGCCACCAGCAGAGCCCAGGGTGAAGGGTATGGCTACACCTTC. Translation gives CATSRAQGEGYGYTF.